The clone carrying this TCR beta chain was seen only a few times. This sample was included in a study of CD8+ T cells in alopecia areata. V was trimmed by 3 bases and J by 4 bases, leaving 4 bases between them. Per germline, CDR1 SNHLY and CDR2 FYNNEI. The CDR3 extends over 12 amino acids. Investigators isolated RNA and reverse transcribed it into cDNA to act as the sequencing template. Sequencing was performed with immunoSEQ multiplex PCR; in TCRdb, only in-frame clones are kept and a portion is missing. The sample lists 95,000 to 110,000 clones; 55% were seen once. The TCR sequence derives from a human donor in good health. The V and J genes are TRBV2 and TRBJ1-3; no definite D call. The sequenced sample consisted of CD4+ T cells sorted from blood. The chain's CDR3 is CASSEMGNTIYF. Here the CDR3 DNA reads TGTGCCAGCAGTGAGATGGGAAACACCATATATTTT.